One sample yielded the 23 T cell receptor beta chains listed below, sequenced in a study of OX40 agonist ivuxolimab in advanced cancers. Profiled with immunoSEQ multiplex PCR; TCRdb holds only in-frame clones, not every one. The sample carries roughly 100,000 clones, roughly 84% recorded once. The sample in question was CD4+ or CD8+ T cells sorted from blood, obtained in a trial of the OX40 agonist ivuxolimab. Every receptor here comes from an adult with an advanced solid tumor such as melanoma, head and neck, liver or kidney cancer.

The rearrangement links TRBV18 to TRBJ1-1; D possibly corresponds to TRBD1 (5 bases). Germline V gene data show CDR1 as KGHSH and CDR2 as LQKENI. The CDR3 length is 15 residues. V shed 2 bases and J shed 4 bases, with 14 bases lying between them. CDR3: CASSPAQGMGTEAFF. The DNA for the CDR3 is TGTGCCAGCTCACCAGCTCAGGGCATGGGCACTGAAGCTTTCTTT.

This sequence joins TRBV7-9 and TRBJ2-7, with 7 bases fitting TRBD1. There are 14 residues in the CDR3. Looked up from germline, CDR1 is SEHNR and CDR2 is FQNEAQ (reference sequence). Trimming removed 5 bases from V and 4 bases from J; junction bases left unmatched: 8. The CDR3 sequence: CASSPGQSSYEQYF. CDR3 in DNA: TGTGCCAGCAGCCCGGGACAGAGCTCATACGAGCAGTACTTC.

The chain uses TRBV21-1 and TRBJ1-2; the table gives TRBD1 as D, unverified against the DNA. TRBV21-1 is noted as a pseudogene. This CDR3 comprises 16 residues. In nucleotides, the CDR3 is TGTGCCAGCAGCCACGATATGGGACAGGGGTTATCTGGCTACACCTTC. This encodes CASSHDMGQGLSGYTF.

This rearrangement joins TRBV2 to TRBJ2-5; TRBD1 matches at 8 bases. The length of the CDR3 is 15 residues. Germline CDR1 reads SNHLY; CDR2 reads FYNNEI. With 6 bases clipped from V and 5 bases from J, the junction kept 11 bases outside the gene matches. CDR3 bases: TGTGCCAGCAGGACAGGGGTAGACTTTTGGGAGACCCAGTACTTC. As protein: CASRTGVDFWETQYF.

V and J are TRBV19 and TRBJ1-4; no firm D call. Trimming removed 5 bases at V and 5 bases at J, with 12 bases between. Per germline, CDR1 LNHDA and CDR2 SQIVND (reference sequence). This CDR3 is built from 14 residues. The chain's CDR3 is CASSPAALNEKLFF. The CDR3 DNA is TGTGCCAGTAGTCCGGCTGCCTTGAATGAAAAACTGTTTTTT.

This clone appeared a few times. V is TRBV29-1 and J is TRBJ2-5, with D possibly being TRBD2 (6 bases). The CDR3 runs 12 residues. Trimming stripped 6 bases from V and 5 bases from J, with 13 bases between. The V gene's germline CDR1 is SQVTM and CDR2 ANQGSEA. DNA of the CDR3: TGCAGCGTCGGACGGAGCGGGGAGACCCAGTACTTC. This gives the protein CSVGRSGETQYF.

This clone was observed a handful of times. The rearrangement joins TRBV30 to TRBJ1-6; D remains unclear. V lost 1 base and J lost 4, with 5 bases in between. Germline CDR1 is GTSNPN and CDR2 is SVGIG (reference sequence). The CDR3 loop spans 13 amino acids. CDR3 in amino acids: CAWSGRYNSPLHF. For the CDR3, the DNA is TGTGCCTGGAGTGGAAGATATAATTCACCCCTCCACTTT.

This chain uses TRBV30 with TRBJ1-3, with 7 bases fitting TRBD1. Germline lookup yields CDR1 GTSNPN and CDR2 SVGIG (reference sequence). This CDR3 comprises 14 residues. With V trimmed by 5 bases and J by 0 bases, 4 bases remained unmatched. CDR3 amino acids: CAWATGSSGNTIYF. The CDR3 nucleotides are TGTGCCTGGGCGACAGGGAGCTCTGGAAACACCATATATTTT.

This chain connects TRBV2 to TRBJ2-3; D gene unclear. The germline V and J ends were trimmed by 7 bases and 2 bases, with 7 bases remaining between them. CDR3 length: 12 amino acids. CDR1 and CDR2 (germline): SNHLY, FYNNEI. CDR3 in amino acids: CASTETTDTQYF. In DNA form, the CDR3 reads TGTGCCAGCACCGAGACCACAGATACGCAGTATTTT.

The CDR3 DNA is TGTGCCAGCAGCTTAGTTCCCACCTACAATGAGCAGTTCTTC. Amino acid sequence: CASSLVPTYNEQFF. The genes are TRBV7-2 and TRBJ2-1; D is undetermined. V was cut by 1 base and J by 2 bases, with 6 bases left in between. CDR1 and CDR2 from the germline V gene are SGHTA and FQGNSA. This CDR3 spans 14 amino acids.

The gene calls are TRBV19 and TRBJ1-5; 9 nucleotides align to TRBD1. V dropped 7 bases and J dropped 6; count of bases not matched to a gene: 16. The CDR3 covers 17 residues. Germline V gives CDR1 LNHDA, CDR2 SQIVND (reference sequence). The CDR3, as DNA: TGTGCCAGTAACCGGGACAGGGAAAGGGGGCAAAGTCAGCCCCAGCATTTT. Its protein product is CASNRDRERGQSQPQHF.

CDR3 protein: CASSLNRGGDTQYF. The CDR3 DNA sequence: TGTGCCAGCAGCTTGAACAGGGGGGGAGATACGCAGTATTTT. The chain recombines TRBV5-4 with TRBJ2-3; maybe TRBD1 (8 bases). The ends were cut back, 1 base at V and 5 bases at J, with 11 bases in the middle. Germline V lookup: CDR1 SGHNT, CDR2 YYREEE (reference sequence). CDR3 size: 14 residues.

The chain recombines TRBV6-5 with TRBJ2-7, with no clear D. Trimming removed 4 bases at V and 2 bases at J, with 12 bases between. This CDR3 comprises 14 residues. Looked up from germline, CDR1 is MNHEY and CDR2 is SVGAGI. The CDR3 DNA sequence: TGTGCCAGCAGTTCCCTCGGGCAGGCCTACGAGCAGTACGTC. Encoded protein: CASSSLGQAYEQYV.

The V call is TRBV5-5, the J call TRBJ2-5, with D perhaps matching TRBD1 or TRBD2 (6 bases each). The V gene's germline CDR1 is SGHKS and CDR2 YYEKEE (reference sequence). The germline V and J ends were trimmed by 1 base and 5 bases, with 12 bases remaining between them. This CDR3 is 14 amino acids long. In DNA, the CDR3 is TGTGCCAGCAGCTTGTGGGGGGCGGATGAGACCCAGTACTTC. Amino acid sequence: CASSLWGADETQYF. Together with reference TRBV5-5 and TRBJ2-5, the CDR3 gives the full variable domain: DAGVTQSPTHLIKTRGQQVTLRCSPISGHKSVSWYQQVLGQGPQFIFQYYEKEERGRGNFPDRFSARQFPNYSSELNVNALLLGDSALYLCASSLWGADETQYFGPGTRLLVL.

This sequence joins TRBV6-6 and TRBJ2-7, with TRBD2 matching 14 bases. The CDR3 runs 15 residues. CDR1 MNHNY and CDR2 SVGAGI come from the germline V gene (reference sequence). V trimming: 5 bases; J trimming: 4 bases; junction bases outside the gene matches: 4. The CDR3 DNA sequence: TGTGCCAGCAGTAAGGGACTAGCGGGGGCTTACGAGCAGTACGTC. Protein: CASSKGLAGAYEQYV.

Comments on this clone: The junction departs from the called germline gene at one end, perhaps through a read error. The rearrangement links TRBV7-9 to TRBJ1-2; 7 bases align to TRBD1. The CDR3 loop spans 14 amino acids. Germline CDR1 SEHNR, CDR2 FQNEAQ (reference sequence). The CDR3: CASSLATLDRRLHF. The CDR3 coding sequence is TGTGCCAGCAGCCTGGCAACGTTGGACAGGAGACTCCACTTC.

The J gene is TRBJ2-3, the V gene TRBV2; no clear D gene. CDR3 length equals 13 residues. Trimming pared 6 bases from V and 6 bases from J, leaving 13 bases between. Germline CDR1 is SNHLY and CDR2 is FYNNEI. This chain's CDR3 is CASRVRSTDTQYF. For the CDR3, the DNA is TGTGCCAGCAGGGTCAGGTCGACGGATACGCAGTATTTT.

The genes are TRBV6-1 and TRBJ2-7, with 8 nucleotides matching TRBD1. J lost 9 bases, V lost 3 bases, and 7 bases had no gene match. This CDR3 region has 13 residues. The V gene's germline CDR1 is MNHNS and CDR2 SASEGT. CDR3: CASSDGQGWRQYV. The CDR3 DNA reads TGTGCCAGCAGTGATGGACAGGGCTGGCGGCAGTACGTC.

This clone has just a few counts. The chain carries TRBV11-2 and TRBJ2-5; D is perhaps TRBD1 (6 bases). The ends were cut back, 7 bases at V and 2 bases at J, with 14 bases in the middle. Germline V gene sequence: CDR1 SGHAT, CDR2 FQNNGV. The CDR3 is 14 amino acids. CDR3 in DNA: TGTGCCAGCACCCCAGGGGCGAGGCAAGAGACCCAGTACTTC. As protein: CASTPGARQETQYF.

The J gene is TRBJ2-1, the V gene TRBV30, with D perhaps matching TRBD2 (5 bases). Germline V gene data show CDR1 as GTSNPN and CDR2 as SVGIG (reference sequence). V was cut by 4 bases and J by 9 bases, with 16 bases left in between. The CDR3 consists of 13 residues. The CDR3 loop reads CAWKRVKGGEQFF. DNA for the CDR3: TGTGCCTGGAAGAGGGTTAAGGGCGGTGAGCAGTTCTTC.

As regards this clone: A much larger clone is a single base away; this may be a read error. This sequence joins TRBV7-3 and TRBJ1-6, with D maybe TRBD1 (5 bases). The length of the CDR3 is 14 residues. CDR1 and CDR2 from the germline V gene are SGHTA and FQGTGA. With 5 bases removed from V and 7 bases from J, the gap between germline ends came to 12 bases. CDR3 amino acids: CASSAGTANSPLHF. In DNA form, the CDR3 reads TGTGCCAGCAGCGCCGGGACGGCAAATTCACCCCTCCACTTT.

This chain connects TRBV6-1 to TRBJ1-5, with D perhaps TRBD1 (5 bases). CDR1 and CDR2 from the germline V gene are MNHNS and SASEGT. The germline V and J ends were trimmed by 2 bases and 5 bases, with 7 bases remaining between them. This CDR3 has 13 amino acids. The CDR3 sequence: CASSEQGDQPQHF. CDR3 nucleotide sequence: TGTGCCAGCAGTGAACAGGGAGATCAGCCCCAGCATTTT.

The chain combines TRBV18 with TRBJ2-7; D not certain. Germline CDR1 is KGHSH and CDR2 is LQKENI. Trimming pared 2 bases from V and 7 bases from J, leaving 12 bases between. The CDR3 contains 13 residues. The CDR3 loop reads CASSPWAGREQYF. In DNA, the CDR3 is TGTGCCAGCTCACCATGGGCAGGTCGAGAGCAGTACTTC.